A selection of T cell receptor beta chains follows, all from one sample in a study of T cells expressing NK-cell markers. TCRdb re-called the 5' RACE reads, yielding one record per CDR3 amino acid sequence without DNA. The sample holds 150,000 to 180,000 distinct CDR3 sequences. The sample consisted of blood T cells: a sorted CD56 or NKG2C T cell subset, CD4+ or CD8+ T cells, or bulk PBMC T cells (not recorded which). These receptors all stem from a woman aged 45-59 years in good health. Both conserved end residues are part of each CDR3.

j_gene: TRBJ2-5
v_gene: TRBV9
CDR3aa: CASSVGDTGVGETQYF

j_gene: TRBJ2-1
v_gene: TRBV20-1
CDR3aa: CSAWGGSGTYNEQFF

j_gene: TRBJ2-7
v_gene: TRBV27
CDR3aa: CASEGGKPSEQYF

j_gene: TRBJ2-3
v_gene: TRBV7-2
CDR3aa: CASRTTGLAANTDTQYF

j_gene: TRBJ1-5
v_gene: TRBV10-2
CDR3aa: CASSDYIGDQPQHF

j_gene: TRBJ2-7
v_gene: TRBV24-1
CDR3aa: CATSDSRSPYEQYF

j_gene: TRBJ1-2
v_gene: TRBV29-1
CDR3aa: CSVETTYGYTF

j_gene: TRBJ1-5
v_gene: TRBV20-1
CDR3aa: CSARPRALGNQPQHF

j_gene: TRBJ2-7
v_gene: TRBV4-1
CDR3aa: CASSPPGGLNSYEQYF

j_gene: TRBJ2-6
v_gene: TRBV24-1
CDR3aa: CATNSGLSGANVLTF

j_gene: TRBJ2-5
v_gene: TRBV6-1
CDR3aa: CASGIGSSGSVETQYF

j_gene: TRBJ2-3
v_gene: TRBV6-5
CDR3aa: CASSTGTGSTDTQYF

j_gene: TRBJ2-1
v_gene: TRBV20-1
CDR3aa: CSVTPGLAGTYNEQFF

j_gene: TRBJ1-1
v_gene: TRBV4-1
CDR3aa: CASSQGTAGEAFF

j_gene: TRBJ1-2
v_gene: TRBV9
CDR3aa: CASSLGEGSGYTF

j_gene: TRBJ2-1
v_gene: TRBV3-1
CDR3aa: CASSHGEGRRVNEQFF

j_gene: TRBJ2-7
v_gene: TRBV6-5
CDR3aa: CASSRDSYEQYF

j_gene: TRBJ1-2
v_gene: TRBV5-5
CDR3aa: CASTPDSDYGYTF

j_gene: TRBJ2-3
v_gene: TRBV13
CDR3aa: CASSLRDGKDTQYF

j_gene: TRBJ2-1
v_gene: TRBV11-2
CDR3aa: CASSLVATSYNEQFF

j_gene: TRBJ2-7
v_gene: TRBV7-8
CDR3aa: CASSPRGGRYEQYF

j_gene: TRBJ2-1
v_gene: TRBV19
CDR3aa: CASGPRTPHNEQFF

j_gene: TRBJ2-2
v_gene: TRBV5-6
CDR3aa: CASSLRDIMAGELFF

j_gene: TRBJ2-2
v_gene: TRBV9
CDR3aa: CASSAPKSGTNTGELFF

j_gene: TRBJ2-1
v_gene: TRBV20-1
CDR3aa: CSASSSGRGGSYNEQFF

j_gene: TRBJ2-2
v_gene: TRBV24-1
CDR3aa: CATSIAGGPGTGELFF

j_gene: TRBJ2-1
v_gene: TRBV27
CDR3aa: CASSLIGENNEQFF

j_gene: TRBJ2-3
v_gene: TRBV7-9
CDR3aa: CASSSWTSGFATDTQYF